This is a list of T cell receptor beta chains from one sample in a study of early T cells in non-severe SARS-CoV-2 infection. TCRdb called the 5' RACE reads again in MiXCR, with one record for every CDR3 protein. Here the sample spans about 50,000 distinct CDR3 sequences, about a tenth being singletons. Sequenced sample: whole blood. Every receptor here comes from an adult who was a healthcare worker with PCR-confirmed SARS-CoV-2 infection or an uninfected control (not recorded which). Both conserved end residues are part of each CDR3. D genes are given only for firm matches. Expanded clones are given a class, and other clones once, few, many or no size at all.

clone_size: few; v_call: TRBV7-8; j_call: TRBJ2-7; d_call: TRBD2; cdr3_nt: TGTGCCAGCAGCGCGAGCGGGAGTGGGGAGCAGTACTTC; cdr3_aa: CASSASGSGEQYF
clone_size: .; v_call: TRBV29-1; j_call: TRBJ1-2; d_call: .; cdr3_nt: TGCAGCGTTGTTTCCGGGGGGACCCATGGCTACACCTTC; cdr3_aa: CSVVSGGTHGYTF
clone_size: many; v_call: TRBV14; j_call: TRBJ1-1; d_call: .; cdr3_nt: TGTGCCAGCAGCCAAGACTTCTTCACTGAAGCTTTCTTT; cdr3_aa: CASSQDFFTEAFF
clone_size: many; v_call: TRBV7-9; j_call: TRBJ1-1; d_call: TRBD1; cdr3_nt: TGTGCCAGCAGAGCCTCGACAGGGAAGGTTGAAGCTTTCTTT; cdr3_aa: CASRASTGKVEAFF
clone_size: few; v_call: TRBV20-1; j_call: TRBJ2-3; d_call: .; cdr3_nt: TGCAGTGCTAGAGAAGGGAAGACGCAGTATTTT; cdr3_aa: CSAREGKTQYF
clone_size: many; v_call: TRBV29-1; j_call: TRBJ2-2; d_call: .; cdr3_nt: TGCAGCGCTAAGACAGGCGGGACCGGGGAGCTGTTTTTT; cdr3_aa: CSAKTGGTGELFF
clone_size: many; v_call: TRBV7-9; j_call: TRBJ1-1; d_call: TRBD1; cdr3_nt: TGTGCCAGCAGCCAAGGCCGACAGGGGAACACTGAAGCTTTCTTT; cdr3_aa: CASSQGRQGNTEAFF
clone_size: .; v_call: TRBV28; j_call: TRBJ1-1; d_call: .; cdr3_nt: TGTGCCAGCCGAAGGGGGGGACCCCCGAACACTGAAGCTTTCTTT; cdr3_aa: CASRRGGPPNTEAFF
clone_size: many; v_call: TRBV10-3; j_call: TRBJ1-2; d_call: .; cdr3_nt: TGTGCCATCAGTGGACCCGGGACGACGTACGGCTACACCTTC; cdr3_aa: CAISGPGTTYGYTF
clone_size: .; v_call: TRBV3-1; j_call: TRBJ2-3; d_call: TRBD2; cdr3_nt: TGTGCCAGCAGCCAGGCGGGAGGCACAGATACGCAGTATTTT; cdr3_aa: CASSQAGGTDTQYF
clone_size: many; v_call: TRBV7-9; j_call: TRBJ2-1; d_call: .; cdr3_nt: TGTGCCAGCAGCCTGATCGGGAGAACCTACAATGAGCAGTTCTTC; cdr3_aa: CASSLIGRTYNEQFF
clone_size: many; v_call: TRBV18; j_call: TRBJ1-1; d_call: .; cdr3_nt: TGTGCCAGCTCACCCAAGACAGAGAACACTGAAGCTTTCTTT; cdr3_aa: CASSPKTENTEAFF
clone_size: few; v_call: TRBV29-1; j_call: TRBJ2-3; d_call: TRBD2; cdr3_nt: TGCAGCGCATCTAGCGGGAGCACAGATACGCAGTATTTT; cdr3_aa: CSASSGSTDTQYF
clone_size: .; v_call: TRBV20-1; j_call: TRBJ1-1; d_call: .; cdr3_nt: TGCAGTGCTAGATTGGGTGAAGCTTTCTTT; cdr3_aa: CSARLGEAFF
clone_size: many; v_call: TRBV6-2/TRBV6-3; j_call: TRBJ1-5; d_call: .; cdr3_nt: TGTGCCAGCAGGAACCAGCCTTATAGCAATCAGCCCCAGCATTTT; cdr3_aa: CASRNQPYSNQPQHF
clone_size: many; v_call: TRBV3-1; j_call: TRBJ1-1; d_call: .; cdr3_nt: TGTGCCAGCAGCCAGAGTCATTGGGGGACTGAAGCTTTCTTT; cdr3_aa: CASSQSHWGTEAFF
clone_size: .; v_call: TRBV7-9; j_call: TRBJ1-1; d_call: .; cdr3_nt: TGTGCCAGCAGCATCGGACCTCTTGGGACTGAAGCTTTCTTT; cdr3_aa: CASSIGPLGTEAFF
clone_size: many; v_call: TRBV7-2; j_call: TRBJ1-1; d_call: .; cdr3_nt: TGTGCCAGCAGCTTAGAAGCATGGTACACTGAAGCTTTCTTT; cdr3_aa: CASSLEAWYTEAFF
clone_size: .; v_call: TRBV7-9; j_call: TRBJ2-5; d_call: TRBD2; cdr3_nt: TGTGCCAGCAGCCTTAAGGGACCGAGGGAGGGCCTAGGAGAGACCCAGTACTTC; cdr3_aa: CASSLKGPREGLGETQYF
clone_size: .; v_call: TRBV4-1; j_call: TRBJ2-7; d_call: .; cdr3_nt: TGCGCCAGCAGCCAAGATGCACCGGGGGTTTACGAGCAGTACTTC; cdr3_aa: CASSQDAPGVYEQYF
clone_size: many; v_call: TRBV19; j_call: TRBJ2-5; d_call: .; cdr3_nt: TGTGCCAGTAGTATAGTCAAATCGGGCGGAGAGACCCAGTACTTC; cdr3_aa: CASSIVKSGGETQYF
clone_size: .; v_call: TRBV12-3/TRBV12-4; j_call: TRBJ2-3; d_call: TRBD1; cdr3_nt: TGTGCCAGCAGCCCAAGACAGGGGGCGCTGGATACGCAGTATTTT; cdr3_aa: CASSPRQGALDTQYF
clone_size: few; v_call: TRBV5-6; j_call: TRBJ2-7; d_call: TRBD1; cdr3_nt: TGTGCCAGCACCCGGACAGGGACGGCCTACGAGCAGTACTTC; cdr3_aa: CASTRTGTAYEQYF
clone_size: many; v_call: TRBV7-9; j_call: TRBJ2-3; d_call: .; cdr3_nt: TGTGCCAGCAGCTCGAGCACAGATACGCAGTATTTT; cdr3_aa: CASSSSTDTQYF
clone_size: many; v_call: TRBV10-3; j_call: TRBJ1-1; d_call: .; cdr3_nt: TGTGCCATCAGTGAGGAAGGGCAGGTAGCTTTCTTT; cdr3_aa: CAISEEGQVAFF
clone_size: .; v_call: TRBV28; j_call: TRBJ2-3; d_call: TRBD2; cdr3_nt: TGTGCCAGCAGTGTGCTAGCGGGAGCAGATACGCAGTATTTT; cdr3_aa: CASSVLAGADTQYF
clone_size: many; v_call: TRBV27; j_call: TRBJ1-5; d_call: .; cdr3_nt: TGTGCCAGCAGTTGGGGGCTTAATCAGCCCCAGCATTTT; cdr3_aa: CASSWGLNQPQHF
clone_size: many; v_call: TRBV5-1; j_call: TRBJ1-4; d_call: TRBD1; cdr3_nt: TGCGCCAGCAGCCGGGGACAGGATGAAAAACTGTTTTTT; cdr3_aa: CASSRGQDEKLFF
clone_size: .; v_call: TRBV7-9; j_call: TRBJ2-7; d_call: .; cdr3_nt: TGTGCCACCGGCCTAGGCTACGAGCAGTACTTC; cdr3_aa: CATGLGYEQYF
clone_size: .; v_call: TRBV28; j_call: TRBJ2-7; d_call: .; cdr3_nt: TGTGCCAGCAGGGGGGACGTAGCACTATCCTACGAGCAGTACTTC; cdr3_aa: CASRGDVALSYEQYF
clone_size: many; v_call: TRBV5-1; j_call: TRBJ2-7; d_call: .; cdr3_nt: TGCGCCAGCAGCACGGAGGCGAGTTACGAGCAGTACTTC; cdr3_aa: CASSTEASYEQYF
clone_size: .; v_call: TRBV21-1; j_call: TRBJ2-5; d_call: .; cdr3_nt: TGTGCCAGCAGCAACTACGAGACCCAGTACTTC; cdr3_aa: CASSNYETQYF
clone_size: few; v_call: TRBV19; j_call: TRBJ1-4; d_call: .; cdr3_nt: TGTGCCAGTAGTCCGCAGGGCTTCGATGAAAAACTGTTTTTT; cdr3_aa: CASSPQGFDEKLFF
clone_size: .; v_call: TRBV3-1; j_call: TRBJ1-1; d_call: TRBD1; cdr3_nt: TGTGCCAGCAGCCGCCGACAGGGCGCTGAAGCTTTCTTT; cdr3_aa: CASSRRQGAEAFF
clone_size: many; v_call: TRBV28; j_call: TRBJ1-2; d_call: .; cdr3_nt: TGTGCCAGCAGCCCACAATCCGGGCATGGCTACACCTTC; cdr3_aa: CASSPQSGHGYTF